Listed here is a single TCR beta chain. No antigen is known for it. The authors ran the immunoSEQ assay, v3.0, at survey level. Measured with immunoSEQ multiplex PCR; TCRdb has only the in-frame clones, and not every one. The sample has over 25,000 clones; 93% are singletons. This sample was included in a study of long-term antiretroviral therapy in people with HIV. V was trimmed by 7 bases and J by 2 bases, leaving 15 bases between them. The germline V gene has CDR1 LNHDA and CDR2 SQIVND (reference sequence). The CDR3 contains 15 residues. In the United States, treatment was given to all participants with HIV. Findings and limits, study-wide: All time points showed a repertoire dominated by clones expanded before ART.

The chain is built from TRBV19 and TRBJ2-1, with D perhaps TRBD1 or TRBD2 (5 bases each). Sequences were derived from unsorted PBMCs, sampled 6.2 years after starting antiretroviral therapy. The clonotype originates from a man in his forties with HIV. CDR3 bases: TGTGCCAGTAAGAACCGGGACGGAGCCTACAATGAGCAGTTCTTC. It encodes CASKNRDGAYNEQFF. The whole variable domain, remainder taken from reference TRBV19 and TRBJ2-1, is DGGITQSPKYLFRKEGQNVTLSCEQNLNHDAMYWYRQDPGQGLRLIYYSQIVNDFQKGDIAEGYSVSREKKESFPLTVTSAQKNPTAFYLCASKNRDGAYNEQFFGPGTRLTVL.